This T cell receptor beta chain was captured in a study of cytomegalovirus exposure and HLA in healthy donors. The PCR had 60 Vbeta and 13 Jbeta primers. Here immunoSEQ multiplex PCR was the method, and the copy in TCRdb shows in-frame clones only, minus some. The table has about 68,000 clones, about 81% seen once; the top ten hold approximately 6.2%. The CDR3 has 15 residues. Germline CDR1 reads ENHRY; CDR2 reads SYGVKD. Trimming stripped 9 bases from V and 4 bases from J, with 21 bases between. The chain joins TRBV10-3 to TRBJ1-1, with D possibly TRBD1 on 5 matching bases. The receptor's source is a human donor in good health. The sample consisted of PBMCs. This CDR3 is CAIKRGTGVSTEAFF. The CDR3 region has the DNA TGTGCCATTAAGAGGGGTACGGGGGTAAGCACTGAAGCTTTCTTT.